This T cell receptor beta chain is from a study of cytomegalovirus exposure and HLA in healthy donors. Across the whole study: Early on, a data release was issued that held 65 million to 100 million unique TCRs from HLA-typed donors. The study, taken as a whole, reports: Relative to the approximately 700-donor mean, N-insertions were reportedly fewer in an Asian-associated ancestry cluster in a later analysis.

The study ran its PCR with 60 Vbeta and 13 Jbeta primers. Sequencing used immunoSEQ multiplex PCR; TCRdb keeps in-frame clones, though not all of them. The data show approximately 190,000 clones, approximately 78% seen once. Remarks on this clone: Its antigen remains unidentified.

The germline gives CDR1 MNHEY, CDR2 SVGAGI. This CDR3 contains 14 residues. The V end lost 0 bases, the J end lost 6 bases, and 9 bases lay between the germline ends. The TCR comes from a woman aged 18-29 years in good health and CMV-seronegative. The chain joins TRBV6-5 to TRBJ1-5; no clear D. Specimen: PBMCs. The CDR3 reads CASSYSTSGQPQHF. CDR3 bases: TGTGCCAGCAGTTACTCGACCTCGGGTCAGCCCCAGCATTTT.